This TCR beta chain was sequenced for a study of cytomegalovirus exposure and HLA in healthy donors. Study in general: The 666 first-cohort repertoires shared a platform with the approximately 130 validation repertoires, as reported in a later analysis. Whole-study results and caveats: The listing of 150 to 200 TCR beta chains classed them as cytomegalovirus-associated. Despite most TCR sequences being rare, some public TCRs occurred in many donors.

As for this clone: What it binds is unknown.

Here immunoSEQ multiplex PCR was the method, and the copy in TCRdb shows in-frame clones only, minus some. The sample has fewer than 130,000 clones; approximately 89% are singletons. The length of the CDR3 is 15 residues. Trimming removed 9 bases from V and 5 bases from J; junction bases left unmatched: 13. From germline, CDR1 is SGHNT and CDR2 YYREEE (reference sequence). Material: PBMCs. This rearrangement joins TRBV5-4 to TRBJ1-1; TRBD1 matches 10 bases. This receptor was taken from a woman in her late teens or twenties in good health and CMV-seronegative. DNA of the CDR3: TGTGCCACCCGGGGGTATCGGACAGGGGGAACTGAAGCTTTCTTT. This encodes CATRGYRTGGTEAFF.